One sample yielded the 18 T cell receptor beta chains listed below, sequenced in a study of T cells after yellow fever vaccination (dated 2019 in TCRdb). The treatment or condition label corresponds to: live attenuated yellow fever vaccine strain. Libraries were prepared through 5' RACE. Sequencer: Illumina NovaSeq 6000. The raw public reads went through TCRdb reprocessing: fastp at Q25, MiXCR clone calling, in-frame beta chains kept. Each entry merges the rows of one CDR3 protein and shows their most common DNA and genes. The sample table shows roughly 340,000 distinct CDR3 sequences, and around 3.9% are seen once. 24% of the sample comes from the top ten. The material was PBMCs, obtained 5 days after the yellow fever booster vaccination. The receptors originated from a man between 18 and 35 years old who received the YFV17D yellow fever vaccine.

The V call is TRBV19, the J call TRBJ2-1; 11 nucleotides align to TRBD1. Germline values: CDR1 LNHDA, CDR2 SQIVND (reference sequence). J lost 2 bases, V lost 4 bases, and 13 bases had no gene match. The CDR3 runs 19 residues. CDR3 nucleotide sequence: TGTGCCAGTAGTACCCCCTCGGACAGGGGGCAATCTACCTACAATGAGCAGTTCTTC. Translating it yields CASSTPSDRGQSTYNEQFF.

This clonotype was seen a handful of times. CDR3 residues: CASSSQVRANNEQFF. CDR3 bases: TGTGCCAGCAGTTCCCAAGTGCGTGCCAACAATGAGCAGTTCTTC. V is TRBV6-5 and J is TRBJ2-1, with unresolved D. The CDR3 spans 15 residues. V lost 4 bases to trimming and J lost 5 bases, with 15 bases between them. The germline gives CDR1 MNHEY, CDR2 SVGAGI.

J is TRBJ1-1 and V is TRBV5-6, with 12 bases fitting TRBD1. CDR1 SGHDT and CDR2 YYEEEE come from the germline V gene. The CDR3 loop spans 18 amino acids. V dropped 7 bases and J dropped 2; count of bases not matched to a gene: 15. This CDR3 is CASGDQGTGGERNTEAFF. CDR3 DNA sequence: TGTGCCAGCGGCGACCAGGGGACAGGGGGCGAAAGAAACACTGAAGCTTTCTTT. Full variable domain (outside the CDR3, taken from reference TRBV5-6 and TRBJ1-1): DAGVTQSPTHLIKTRGQQVTLRCSPKSGHDTVSWYQQALGQGPQFIFQYYEEEERQRGNFPDRFSGHQFPNYSSELNVNALLLGDSALYLCASGDQGTGGERNTEAFFGQGTRLTVV.

This clonotype was detected only a few times. V usage is TRBV4-2 and J usage is TRBJ2-1; D may correspond to TRBD1 or TRBD2 (6 bases each). CDR3 length: 17 amino acids. The germline CDR1 and CDR2 sequences are LGHNA and YNFKEQ. The germline V and J ends were trimmed by 0 bases and 6 bases, with 18 bases remaining between them. Here the CDR3 DNA reads TGTGCCAGCAGCCAAGATAGGGGGGCCTTTGTCTCCAATGAGCAGTTCTTC. Protein: CASSQDRGAFVSNEQFF.

This clonotype was observed many times. This chain uses TRBV7-2 with TRBJ1-6; 7 bases are a match to TRBD1. CDR1 is SGHTA and CDR2 is FQGNSA in the germline V gene. The V and J ends lost 3 bases and 7 bases, in that order; junction bases with no gene match: 9. This CDR3 region has 16 residues. CDR3 sequence: CASSFPGRGFNSPLHF. CDR3 DNA sequence: TGTGCCAGCAGCTTTCCCGGCAGGGGGTTCAATTCACCCCTCCACTTT.

This clonotype came up many times. CDR3: CASSYGWGAEAFF. The CDR3 nucleotides are TGTGCCAGCAGTTACGGCTGGGGGGCTGAAGCTTTCTTT. The chain carries TRBV6-5 and TRBJ1-1; D is perhaps TRBD1 (5 bases). Between the trimmed V and J ends, which lost 2 bases and 6 bases, there was a span of 10 bases. CDR1 and CDR2 from the germline V gene are MNHEY and SVGAGI. CDR3 length: 13 amino acids.

This clonotype showed up just a few times. The rearrangement joins TRBV5-1 to TRBJ2-6; D gene uncertain. V gave up 0 bases and J gave up 2 bases, with 6 bases separating them. Germline CDR1 reads SGHRS; CDR2 reads YFSETQ. This CDR3 contains 15 residues. CDR3 nucleotide sequence: TGCGCCAGCAGCTTGGTCAGTACTGGGGCCAACGTCCTGACTTTC. It specifies CASSLVSTGANVLTF.

The table lists this clonotype with a few counts. This chain connects TRBV3-1 to TRBJ1-2; D not certain. The V end lost 1 base, the J end lost 8 bases, and 8 bases lay between the germline ends. The germline V gene encodes CDR1 LGHDT and CDR2 YNNKEL (reference sequence). The length of the CDR3 is 12 residues. CDR3 amino acids: CASSQGARGYTF. The CDR3 nucleotides read TGTGCCAGCAGCCAAGGGGCCCGGGGCTACACCTTC.

This clonotype was seen a handful of times. The rearrangement links TRBV15 to TRBJ2-3; D is undetermined. CDR1 LNHNV and CDR2 YYDKDF come from the germline V gene (reference sequence). This CDR3 is built from 13 residues. The V and J ends lost 3 bases and 1 base respectively, with 5 bases between them. CDR3 sequence: CATSRERTDTQYF. The CDR3, as DNA: TGTGCCACCAGCAGGGAACGCACAGATACGCAGTATTTT.

This clonotype was found many times. The chain uses TRBV7-2 and TRBJ1-5; unclear D gene. The CDR3 is 17 residues long. Per the germline V gene, CDR1 is SGHTA and CDR2 is FQGNSA. V lost 1 base and J lost 7, with 20 bases in between. The CDR3 region has the DNA TGTGCCAGCAGCTTAGTAGGCGGACCGGGGTCTCACCAGCCCCAGCATTTT. Its translation is CASSLVGGPGSHQPQHF.

This clonotype was detected a few times. The V gene is TRBV7-8, the J gene TRBJ2-6; 12 nucleotides agree with TRBD1. V shed 5 bases and J 2 bases; nucleotides not matched to a gene: 4. The CDR3 extends over 17 amino acids. CDR1 and CDR2 from the germline V gene are SGHVS and FQNEAQ. CDR3 coding DNA: TGTGCCAGCAGCCGCGGGGACAGGGGGCCTGGGGCCAACGTCCTGACTTTC. Amino acids: CASSRGDRGPGANVLTF. Together with reference TRBV7-8 and TRBJ2-6, the CDR3 gives the full variable domain: GAGVSQSPRYKVAKRGQDVALRCDPISGHVSLFWYQQALGQGPEFLTYFQNEAQLDKSGLPSDRFFAERPEGSVSTLKIQRTQQEDSAVYLCASSRGDRGPGANVLTFGAGSRLTVL.

This clonotype has ten or more counts. The CDR3 sequence is CASSLAYTSGGSDTQYF. The CDR3 bases are TGCGCCAGCAGCTTGGCCTATACTAGCGGGGGGTCAGATACGCAGTATTTT. This chain joins TRBV5-1 and TRBJ2-3; 12 nucleotides match TRBD2. Germline V lookup: CDR1 SGHRS, CDR2 YFSETQ. Trimming at V came to 0 bases and at J to 4 bases, leaving 6 bases not matched to a gene. The length of the CDR3 is 17 residues.

CDR3 DNA: TGCGCCAGCAGCACCAGCGCTGACTATGGCTACACCTTC. Its protein product is CASSTSADYGYTF. The genes are TRBV5-1 and TRBJ1-2; no definite D call. Germline V CDR1 and CDR2: SGHRS, YFSETQ. Between the trimmed V and J ends, which lost 4 bases and 3 bases, there was a span of 10 bases. The CDR3 contains 13 residues. The variable domain in full, completed from reference TRBV5-1 and TRBJ1-2, reads KAGVTQTPRYLIKTRGQQVTLSCSPISGHRSVSWYQQTPGQGLQFLFEYFSETQRNKGNFPGRFSGRQFSNSRSEMNVSTLELGDSALYLCASSTSADYGYTFGSGTRLTVV.

J is TRBJ1-5 and V is TRBV7-6; D remains ambiguous. Between the trimmed V and J ends, which lost 1 base and 6 bases, there was a span of 7 bases. Germline CDR1 SGHVS, CDR2 FNYEAQ. CDR3 length equals 13 residues. The CDR3 reads CASSLGLGQPQHF. CDR3 coding DNA: TGTGCCAGCAGCTTAGGATTGGGTCAGCCCCAGCATTTT.

V and J are TRBV2 and TRBJ1-3, with D unresolved. V was pared by 4 bases and J by 4 bases, with 11 bases between. CDR3 length: 14 residues. CDR1 and CDR2 from the germline V gene are SNHLY and FYNNEI. CDR3 residues: CASSGLSPGNTIYF. The CDR3 DNA sequence: TGTGCCAGCAGTGGCTTATCGCCGGGAAACACCATATATTTT. Filled out from reference TRBV2 and TRBJ1-3, the complete variable domain reads EPEVTQTPSHQVTQMGQEVILRCVPISNHLYFYWYRQILGQKVEFLVSFYNNEISEKSEIFDDQFSVERPDGSNFTLKIRSTKLEDSAMYFCASSGLSPGNTIYFGEGSWLTVV.

About this clonotype: This may stem from a read error, because a much larger clone lies one nucleotide away. The chain joins TRBV18 to TRBJ2-1; TRBD1 agrees at 7 bases. Germline assignment: CDR1 KGHSH and CDR2 LQKENI. V was clipped by 6 bases and J by 6 bases; unmatched bases: 11. The CDR3 is 15 residues long. The CDR3 protein is CASSPNRGAVNEQFF. CDR3 DNA: TGTGCCAGCTCTCCAAACAGGGGCGCGGTCAATGAGCAGTTCTTC. The full variable domain, with the rest looked up from reference TRBV18 and TRBJ2-1, is NAGVMQNPRHLVRRRGQEARLRCSPMKGHSHVYWYRQLPEEGLKFMVYLQKENIIDESGMPKERFSAEFPKEGPSILRIQQVVRGDSAAYFCASSPNRGAVNEQFFGPGTRLTVL.

This clonotype has ten or more counts. The chain is built from TRBV6-2 or TRBV6-3 and TRBJ2-1; maybe TRBD1 (5 bases). This CDR3 spans 11 amino acids. The V end was cut by 3 bases, the J end by 10 bases, with 7 bases between. CDR1 and CDR2 (germline): MNHEY, SVGEGT. This CDR3 reads CASSYWGEQFF. CDR3 sequence (DNA): TGTGCCAGCAGTTATTGGGGCGAGCAGTTCTTC.

At least ten counts were recorded for this clonotype. V gene TRBV9 combines with J gene TRBJ2-5, with TRBD2 as a possible D gene (6 bases). Germline CDR1 SGDLS, CDR2 YYNGEE. The length of the CDR3 is 11 residues. The CDR3, as DNA: TGTGCTGGAGGGGTTGGAGAGACCCAGTACTTC. This encodes CAGGVGETQYF.